This TCR beta chain is drawn from a study of cytomegalovirus exposure and HLA in healthy donors. Whole-study context: Of the donors genotyped, a few hundred in all, about 80% fell in the Caucasian-associated ancestry cluster.

The PCR had 60 Vbeta and 13 Jbeta primers. The protocol was immunoSEQ multiplex PCR, while the TCRdb copy is restricted to in-frame clones and leaves out a portion. The sample consists of about 83,000 clones, approximately 70% of them appearing once. Broader study findings: Likely technical artifact: a cluster of highly shared sequence variants.

The CDR3 spans 15 residues. The germline CDR1 and CDR2 sequences are PRHDT and FYEKMQ (reference sequence). Trimming took off 0 bases at V and 1 base at J, with 6 bases between the two ends. Of note for this clone: The antigen is not known.

The chain uses TRBV13 and TRBJ2-2; D gene ambiguous. The clonotype comes from a man in his sixties in good health and CMV-seronegative. Sequencing used PBMCs. The CDR3 nucleotides are TGTGCCAGCAGCTTAGGCCTCAGGAACACCGGGGAGCTGTTTTTT. Protein: CASSLGLRNTGELFF.